These 25 T cell receptor beta chains share one sample of origin, sequenced in a study of T cells in Graves' hyperthyroidism and ophthalmopathy. The investigators amplified TCR beta CDR3 regions from RNA transcripts. HTBI primers were the set used in a first-round RT-PCR of the TCR CDR3. TCRdb processed the multiplex PCR reads anew with MiXCR; each CDR3 protein has one entry. The sample consists of roughly 640,000 distinct CDR3 sequences, around 16% of them appearing once. The sample taken for sequencing was blood. Receptors originate from a woman aged 35 to 49 with Graves' ophthalmopathy.

This rearrangement joins TRBV12-3 or TRBV12-4 to TRBJ2-7; 7 bases are a match to TRBD1. CDR3 length: 16 residues. The junction had 13 bases not matched to a gene; V was cut back by 7 bases and J by 1 base. The CDR3, as DNA: TGTGCCAGCACCCTATCAGGGGGTTTATCGTCCTACGAGCAGTACTTC. Translated, it gives CASTLSGGLSSYEQYF.

This clonotype was seen a few times. This sequence joins TRBV28 and TRBJ2-2; the D is unclear. Between the trimmed V and J ends, which lost 3 bases and 4 bases, there was a span of 6 bases. The CDR3 extends over 13 amino acids. The V gene's germline CDR1 is MDHEN and CDR2 SYDVKM. The CDR3 DNA sequence: TGTGCCAGCAGTTTCCCAATCACCGGGGAGCTGTTTTTT. This codes for CASSFPITGELFF. Filled out from reference TRBV28 and TRBJ2-2, the complete variable domain reads DVKVTQSSRYLVKRTGEKVFLECVQDMDHENMFWYRQDPGLGLRLIYFSYDVKMKEKGDIPEGYSVSREKKERFSLILESASTNQTSMYLCASSFPITGELFFGEGSRLTVL.

This clonotype was counted only a few times. The chain is built from TRBV4-2 and TRBJ1-1; D unresolved. V was pared by 3 bases and J by 1 base, with 15 bases between. CDR1 LGHNA and CDR2 YNFKEQ come from the germline V gene. CDR3 length: 16 amino acids. The CDR3 DNA reads TGTGCCAGCAGCCAGAGGTGGCCCGAACAGAACACTGAAGCTTTCTTT. Protein: CASSQRWPEQNTEAFF.

The rearrangement links TRBV5-5 to TRBJ1-2, with TRBD1 matching over 8 bases. Germline V gene lookup returns CDR1 SGHKS and CDR2 YYEKEE (reference sequence). J lost 5 bases, V lost 4 bases, and 4 bases had no gene match. CDR3 length: 13 residues. This chain's CDR3 is CASSLQGAYGYTF. The CDR3 nucleotides read TGTGCCAGCAGCCTTCAGGGGGCGTATGGCTACACCTTC.

This chain connects TRBV20-1 to TRBJ2-7; 9 nucleotides align to TRBD1. This CDR3 spans 13 amino acids. Germline-derived CDR1 and CDR2 are DFQATT and SNEGSKA (reference sequence). With 3 bases clipped from V and 7 bases from J, the junction kept 7 bases outside the gene matches. In nucleotides, the CDR3 is TGCAGTGCTAGGGCCGGGACAGGGTTTGAGCAGTACTTC. It encodes CSARAGTGFEQYF.

V is TRBV7-3 and J is TRBJ2-6; D is possibly TRBD2 (6 bases). CDR3 size: 17 residues. Trimming left V 2 bases short and J 0 bases short, with 11 bases between. Germline CDR1 SGHTA, CDR2 FQGTGA. The DNA for the CDR3 is TGTGCCAGCAGCTTAGGAGGGGCCCTCTCTGGGGCCAACGTCCTGACTTTC. This codes for CASSLGGALSGANVLTF.

This clonotype was found many times. The chain links TRBV30 to TRBJ2-1; TRBD2 matches at 8 bases. The CDR3 length is 14 residues. The germline V gene encodes CDR1 GTSNPN and CDR2 SVGIG (reference sequence). The V gene end was trimmed by 2 bases and the J gene end by 2 bases; junction bases not matched to a gene: 2. The DNA for the CDR3 is TGTGCCTGGAGTAGCGGGAGCACCTACAATGAGCAGTTCTTC. Protein product: CAWSSGSTYNEQFF. The complete variable domain, with remaining parts taken from reference TRBV30 and TRBJ2-1, reads SQTIHQWPATLVQPVGSPLSLECTVEGTSNPNLYWYRQAAGRGLQLLFYSVGIGQISSEVPQNLSASRPQDRQFILSSKKLLLSDSGFYLCAWSSGSTYNEQFFGPGTRLTVL.

The chain joins TRBV19 to TRBJ1-1; a possible D gene is TRBD1 (6 bases). Germline CDR1 and CDR2: LNHDA and SQIVND (reference sequence). Trimming shortened V by 10 bases and J by 1 base, and 13 bases separated the two germline ends. The length of the CDR3 is 13 residues. Written as DNA, the CDR3 is TGTGCCACTGGACAGTCCCCGAACACTGAAGCTTTCTTT. Protein: CATGQSPNTEAFF.

Many counts were recorded for this clonotype. This chain links TRBV24-1 with TRBJ2-1, with 13 bases that match TRBD2. V lost 10 bases and J lost 2; bases outside the gene matches: 7. The CDR3 contains 16 residues. The germline CDR1 and CDR2 sequences are KGHDR and SFDVKD. CDR3 region: CATAGTSGATYNEQFF. The CDR3 DNA reads as TGTGCCACAGCCGGGACTAGCGGGGCTACCTACAATGAGCAGTTCTTC.

This chain connects TRBV4-2 to TRBJ2-7; TRBD1 matches 7 bases. CDR3 length: 14 residues. Germline CDR1 LGHNA, CDR2 YNFKEQ. V lost 0 bases to trimming and J lost 4 bases; unmatched junction nucleotides: 3. The CDR3 reads CASSQDGQAYEQYF. The DNA of the CDR3 is TGTGCCAGCAGCCAAGATGGACAGGCTTACGAGCAGTACTTC.

This clonotype was counted many times. The chain is built from TRBV19 and TRBJ2-1; D gene uncertain. V was shortened by 3 bases and J by 8 bases, with 5 bases between the two germline ends. Germline V gene lookup returns CDR1 LNHDA and CDR2 SQIVND (reference sequence). The CDR3 covers 11 residues. The CDR3 nucleotides are TGTGCCAGTAGTATCGAGCATGAGCAGTTCTTC. Translating it yields CASSIEHEQFF.

This clonotype was recorded many times. J is TRBJ1-2 and V is TRBV20-1, with a tentative D call TRBD1 (5 bases). CDR3 size: 15 residues. Germline-derived CDR1 and CDR2 are DFQATT and SNEGSKA (reference sequence). Between the trimmed V and J ends, which lost 0 bases and 2 bases, there was a span of 13 bases. The CDR3 DNA sequence: TGCAGTGCTAGAGATCTTGTGGGGGGAAACTATGGCTACACCTTC. This translates into CSARDLVGGNYGYTF.

This clonotype appeared many times. J is TRBJ2-1 and V is TRBV3-1, with 8 positions matching TRBD1. Per germline, CDR1 LGHDT and CDR2 YNNKEL (reference sequence). Trimming at V came to 1 base and at J to 8 bases, leaving 4 bases not matched to a gene. The length of the CDR3 is 14 residues. Written as DNA, the CDR3 is TGTGCCAGCAGCCAAGGACAGGGGTCGCATGAGCAGTTCTTC. It encodes CASSQGQGSHEQFF.

The V call is TRBV29-1, the J call TRBJ1-1, with D possibly TRBD1 on 6 matching bases. The CDR3 length is 13 residues. Trimming pared 7 bases from V and 5 bases from J, leaving 17 bases between. Germline CDR1 and CDR2: SQVTM and ANQGSEA. DNA for the CDR3: TGCAGCGCCTTACAGGGTAGGAGAACTGAAGCTTTCTTT. Protein sequence: CSALQGRRTEAFF. The variable domain in full, with the rest retrieved from reference TRBV29-1 and TRBJ1-1, is SAVISQKPSRDICQRGTSLTIQCQVDSQVTMMFWYRQQPGQSLTLIATANQGSEATYESGFVIDKFPISRPNLTFSTLTVSNMSPEDSSIYLCSALQGRRTEAFFGQGTRLTVV.

This clonotype was recorded at least ten times. The chain carries TRBV20-1 and TRBJ2-3; D gene ambiguous. CDR1 is DFQATT, CDR2 SNEGSKA, per germline (reference sequence). The CDR3 spans 14 residues. V was cut by 1 base and J by 5 bases, with 13 bases left in between. The CDR3 bases are TGCAGTGCTAGAGTGGGCCTTACACAAGATACGCAGTATTTT. Translated: CSARVGLTQDTQYF.

This clonotype has a handful of counts. The chain links TRBV20-1 to TRBJ2-1; D is perhaps TRBD1 or TRBD2 (6 bases each). The V end was cut by 1 base, the J end by 2 bases, with 12 bases between. Germline CDR1 DFQATT, CDR2 SNEGSKA (reference sequence). The CDR3 spans 15 residues. The CDR3 here is CSARVWGAPYNEQFF. In nucleotides, the CDR3 is TGCAGTGCTAGAGTCTGGGGGGCGCCCTACAATGAGCAGTTCTTC.

The rearrangement links TRBV5-8 to TRBJ2-1; weak D call: TRBD1 (6 bases). The CDR3 covers 15 residues. Trimming left V 4 bases short and J 4 bases short, with 15 bases between. The germline CDR1 and CDR2 sequences are SGHTS and YDEGEE. CDR3 sequence reads: CASSPGSGEYNEQFF. The CDR3 bases are TGTGCCAGCAGCCCGGGTTCAGGGGAGTACAATGAGCAGTTCTTC. Based on the CDR3 plus reference TRBV5-8 and TRBJ2-1, the full variable domain is EAGVTQSPTHLIKTRGQQATLRCSPISGHTSVYWYQQALGLGLQFLLWYDEGEERNRGNFPPRFSGRQFPNYSSELNVNALELEDSALYLCASSPGSGEYNEQFFGPGTRLTVL.

This clonotype has at least ten counts. V and J are TRBV2 and TRBJ2-5; 13 nucleotides align to TRBD2. The CDR3 length is 16 residues. V shed 7 bases and J 0 bases; nucleotides not matched to a gene: 5. The germline gives CDR1 SNHLY, CDR2 FYNNEI. The chain's CDR3 is CASMTSGGYNQETQYF. CDR3 nucleotides: TGTGCCAGCATGACTAGCGGGGGGTATAACCAAGAGACCCAGTACTTC. The full variable domain, in which reference TRBV2 and TRBJ2-5 provide the parts outside the CDR3, is EPEVTQTPSHQVTQMGQEVILRCVPISNHLYFYWYRQILGQKVEFLVSFYNNEISEKSEIFDDQFSVERPDGSNFTLKIRSTKLEDSAMYFCASMTSGGYNQETQYFGPGTRLLVL.

This clonotype was detected many times. The rearrangement uses TRBV10-3 and TRBJ1-1, with unresolved D. The CDR3 contains 15 residues. Trimming left V 8 bases short and J 0 bases short, with 16 bases between. Looked up from germline, CDR1 is ENHRY and CDR2 is SYGVKD. The DNA for the CDR3 is TGTGCCATCGCGGGTGAGGGCAGGATGAACACTGAAGCTTTCTTT. Translating it yields CAIAGEGRMNTEAFF.

As for this clonotype: Germline is not matched at one junction end, which may reflect a read error. The chain is built from TRBV7-3 and TRBJ2-5; a weak D match, TRBD1 (6 bases). The CDR3 is made up of 13 amino acids. The germline gives CDR1 SGHTA, CDR2 FQGTGA. The CDR3 DNA is TGTGTCAGCAGCCGGGACATTCAAGAGACCCAGTACTTC. Protein sequence: CVSSRDIQETQYF.

This rearrangement joins TRBV20-1 to TRBJ2-5; perhaps TRBD2 as D (7 bases). CDR1 is DFQATT and CDR2 is SNEGSKA in the germline V gene (reference sequence). V dropped 3 bases and J dropped 4 bases, with 12 bases sitting between them. This CDR3 has 13 amino acids. Written as DNA, the CDR3 is TGCAGTGCTAGCCCCGGGGGGCGAGAGACCCAGTACTTC. Translation: CSASPGGRETQYF.

Points on this clonotype: A junction end diverges from the germline sequence, so it may reflect a read error. This chain uses TRBV2 with TRBJ2-3; 8 positions agree with TRBD1. The germline V gene has CDR1 SNHLY and CDR2 FYNNEI. The CDR3 totals 15 residues. The CDR3 DNA reads TGCGCCAGCAGCGAGCAGGGGGCGCGAACAGATACGCAGTATTTT. It encodes CASSEQGARTDTQYF. The variable domain in full, completed from reference TRBV2 and TRBJ2-3, reads EPEVTQTPSHQVTQMGQEVILRCVPISNHLYFYWYRQILGQKVEFLVSFYNNEISEKSEIFDDQFSVERPDGSNFTLKIRSTKLEDSAMYFCASSEQGARTDTQYFGPGTRLTVL.

This clonotype was seen more than once but under ten times. The V and J genes are TRBV30 and TRBJ2-3; D may be TRBD2 (7 bases). V lost 5 bases and J lost 4, with 13 bases in between. Germline V lookup: CDR1 GTSNPN, CDR2 SVGIG (reference sequence). CDR3 length: 13 amino acids. DNA for the CDR3: TGTGCCTGGGGGGGGGGCTGGTCAGATACGCAGTATTTT. This codes for CAWGGGWSDTQYF.

In this sample, this clonotype turned up many times. The chain links TRBV6-5 to TRBJ1-5; D is unresolved. This CDR3 contains 12 residues. Germline V gene lookup returns CDR1 MNHEY and CDR2 SVGAGI. Between the trimmed V and J ends, which lost 4 bases and 6 bases, there was a span of 7 bases. CDR3 DNA sequence: TGTGCCAGCAGTTTCCGCCGTCAGCCCCAGCATTTT. Translated, it gives CASSFRRQPQHF.

The chain employs TRBV19 and TRBJ2-7; D gene unclear. Trimming cost V 11 bases and J 1 base, with 6 bases left between them. CDR3 length equals 10 residues. Germline V lookup: CDR1 LNHDA, CDR2 SQIVND (reference sequence). The CDR3 coding sequence is TGTGCCCCCGAGTCCTACGAGCAGTACTTC. Protein product: CAPESYEQYF.